This entry features one T cell receptor beta chain sequence. The target antigen is unknown. Libraries were prepared by immunoSEQ multiplex PCR; TCRdb keeps only in-frame clonotypes and omits some of them. Of 1,500 to 2,000 clones listed, 15% to 20% were seen once; the top ten hold about a sixth. These data are taken from a study of T cells in localized non-small cell lung cancer. Study observations and caveats: Sequencing, confined to only one tumor region, leaves heterogeneity possible. The greatest T cell clonality was found in uninvolved adjacent lung (higher than in tumor). Median approximately 61 top-100 tumor clones were shared with paired adjacent lung.

According to the study, adjacent lung free of atypia was obtained at least 2 cm from the tumor margin. The CDR3 spans 18 residues. With V trimmed by 0 bases and J by 4 bases, 14 bases remained unmatched. The V gene's germline CDR1 is SGHNT and CDR2 YENEEA. V usage is TRBV11-3 and J usage is TRBJ2-7; 8 positions match TRBD2. The source is a female donor over 55 with stage I lung adenocarcinoma. This specimen was normal lung tissue next to the tumor, taken before any cancer treatment. In DNA form, the CDR3 reads TGTGCCAGCAGCTTAGAGGGGCATGTTGGAGCGGGGGATTACGAGCAGTACTTC. As protein: CASSLEGHVGAGDYEQYF.